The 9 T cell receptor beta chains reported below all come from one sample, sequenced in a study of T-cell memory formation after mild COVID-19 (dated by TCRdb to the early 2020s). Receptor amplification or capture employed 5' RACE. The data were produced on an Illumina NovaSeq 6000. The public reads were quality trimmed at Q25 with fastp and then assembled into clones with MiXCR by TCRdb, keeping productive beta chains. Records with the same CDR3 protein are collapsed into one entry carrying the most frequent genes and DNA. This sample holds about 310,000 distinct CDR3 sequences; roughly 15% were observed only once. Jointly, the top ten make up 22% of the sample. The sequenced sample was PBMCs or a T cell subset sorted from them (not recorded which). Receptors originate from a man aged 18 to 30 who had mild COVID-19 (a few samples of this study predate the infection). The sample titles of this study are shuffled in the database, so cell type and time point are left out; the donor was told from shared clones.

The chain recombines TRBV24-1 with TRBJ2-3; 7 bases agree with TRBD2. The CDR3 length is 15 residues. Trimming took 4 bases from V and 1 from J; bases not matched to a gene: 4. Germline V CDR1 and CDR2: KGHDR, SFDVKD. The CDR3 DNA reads TGTGCCACCAGTGACCTGGGGAGGGGCACAGATACGCAGTATTTT. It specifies CATSDLGRGTDTQYF.

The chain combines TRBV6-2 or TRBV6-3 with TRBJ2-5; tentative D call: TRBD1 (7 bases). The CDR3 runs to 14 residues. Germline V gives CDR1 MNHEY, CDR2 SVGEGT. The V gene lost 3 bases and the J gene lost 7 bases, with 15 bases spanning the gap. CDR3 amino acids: CASSYNAGGLTQYF. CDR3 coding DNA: TGTGCCAGCAGTTATAACGCAGGGGGGTTGACCCAGTACTTC.

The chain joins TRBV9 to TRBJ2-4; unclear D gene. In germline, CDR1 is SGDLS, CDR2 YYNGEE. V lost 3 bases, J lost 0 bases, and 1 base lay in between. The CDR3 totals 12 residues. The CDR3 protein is CASSGAKNIQYF. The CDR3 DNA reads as TGTGCCAGCAGCGGAGCCAAAAACATTCAGTACTTC.

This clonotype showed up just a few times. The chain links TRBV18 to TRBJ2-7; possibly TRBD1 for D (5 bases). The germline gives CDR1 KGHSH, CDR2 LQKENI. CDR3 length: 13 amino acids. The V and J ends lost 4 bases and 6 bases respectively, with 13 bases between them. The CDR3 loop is CASSRDDSFEQYV. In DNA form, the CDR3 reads TGTGCCAGCTCACGCGACGACAGTTTCGAGCAGTACGTC.

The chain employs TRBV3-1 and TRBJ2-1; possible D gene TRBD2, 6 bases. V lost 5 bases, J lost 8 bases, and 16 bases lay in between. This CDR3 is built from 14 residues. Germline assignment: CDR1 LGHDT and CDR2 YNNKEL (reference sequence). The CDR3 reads CASSTPRGADEQFF. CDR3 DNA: TGTGCCAGCAGCACCCCCCGCGGGGCCGATGAGCAGTTCTTC.

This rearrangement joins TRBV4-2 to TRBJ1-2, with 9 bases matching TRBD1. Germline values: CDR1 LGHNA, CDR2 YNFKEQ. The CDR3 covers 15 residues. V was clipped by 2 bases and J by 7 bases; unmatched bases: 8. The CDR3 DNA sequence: TGTGCCAGCAGCCAACGACAGGGGGATAACAGTGGCTACACCTTC. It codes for CASSQRQGDNSGYTF.

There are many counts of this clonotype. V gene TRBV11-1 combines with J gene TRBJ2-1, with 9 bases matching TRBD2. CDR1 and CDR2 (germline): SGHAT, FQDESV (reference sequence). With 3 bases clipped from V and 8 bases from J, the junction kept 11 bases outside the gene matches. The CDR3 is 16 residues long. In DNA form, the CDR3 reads TGTGCCAGCAGCTTGCTACGCGGGGGGGCCCCCCATGAGCAGTTCTTC. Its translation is CASSLLRGGAPHEQFF.

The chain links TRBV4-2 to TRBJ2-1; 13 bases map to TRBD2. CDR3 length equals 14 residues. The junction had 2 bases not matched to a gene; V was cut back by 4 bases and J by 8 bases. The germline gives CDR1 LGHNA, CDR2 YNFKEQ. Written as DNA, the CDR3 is TGTGCCAGCAGCCTCGGACTAGCGGGGGATGAGCAGTTCTTC. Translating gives CASSLGLAGDEQFF.

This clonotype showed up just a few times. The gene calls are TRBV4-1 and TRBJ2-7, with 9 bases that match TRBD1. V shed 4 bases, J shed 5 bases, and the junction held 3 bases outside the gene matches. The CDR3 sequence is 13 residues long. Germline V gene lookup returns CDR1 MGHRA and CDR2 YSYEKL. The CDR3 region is CASSPRDRDEQYV. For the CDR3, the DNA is TGCGCCAGCAGCCCCCGGGACAGGGACGAGCAGTACGTC.